The TCR beta chain described here comes from a study of technical replicates of blood from several donors. The protocol was immunoSEQ multiplex PCR, while the TCRdb copy is restricted to in-frame clones and leaves out a portion. In the table there are fewer than 90,000 clones, around 94% of which are singletons. J lost 4 bases, V lost 0 bases, and 8 bases had no gene match. The CDR3 is made up of 16 amino acids. Germline CDR1 and CDR2: MGHRA and YSYEKL. This chain links TRBV4-1 with TRBJ2-5; TRBD2 agrees at 7 bases. Source material: T cells isolated from PBMCs. The source of this sequence is a human donor in good health. In nucleotides, the CDR3 is TGCGCCAGCAGCCAAGACTCCGGGACTATGGGAGAGACCCAGTACTTC. Its translation: CASSQDSGTMGETQYF.